Each of the 21 T cell receptor beta chains below was sequenced from the same sample in a study of T cell responses to AZD1222 COVID-19 vaccine. The assay was immunoSEQ multiplex PCR, and TCRdb's table has in-frame clones only and misses some. The sample consists of about 120,000 clones, approximately 90% of them appearing once. Source: peripheral blood, taken 28 days after the second AZD1222 dose. These receptors were taken from an adult who received the AZD1222 COVID-19 vaccine.

This clone has just one count. The V and J genes are TRBV4-2 and TRBJ1-4; D call uncertain. V gave up 0 bases and J gave up 7 bases, with 6 bases separating them. CDR3 size: 13 residues. In germline, CDR1 is LGHNA, CDR2 YNFKEQ. CDR3 sequence reads: CASSQDWGEKLFF. CDR3 nucleotide sequence: TGTGCCAGCAGCCAAGATTGGGGTGAAAAACTGTTTTTT.

The rearrangement uses TRBV24-1 and TRBJ2-3, with 15 nucleotides matching TRBD2. The junction had 6 bases not matched to a gene; V was cut back by 4 bases and J by 8 bases. Germline CDR1 and CDR2: KGHDR and SFDVKD. The CDR3 sequence is 16 residues long. The CDR3 region is CATSDPGTSGRFTQYF. In DNA form, the CDR3 reads TGTGCCACCAGTGACCCCGGGACTAGCGGGAGGTTTACGCAGTATTTT.

The rearrangement joins TRBV3-1 (or the pseudogene TRBV3-2) to TRBJ2-3; 10 nucleotides align to TRBD2. Germline CDR1 and CDR2: LGHDT and YNNKEL (reference sequence). This CDR3 has 16 amino acids. V gave up 4 bases and J gave up 0 bases; unmatched junction bases: 4. CDR3 DNA: TGTGCCAGCAGCCCGGGACTAGCGAGAAGCACAGATACGCAGTATTTT. It yields the protein CASSPGLARSTDTQYF.

V usage is TRBV5-6 and J usage is TRBJ1-1; D possibly corresponds to TRBD1 (5 bases). Germline V gene data show CDR1 as SGHDT and CDR2 as YYEEEE. V was trimmed by 4 bases and J by 1 base, leaving 11 bases between them. The CDR3 has 14 amino acids. CDR3 residues: CASSRGVENTEAFF. As DNA, the CDR3 is TGTGCCAGCAGCCGGGGGGTGGAGAACACTGAAGCTTTCTTT.

Comments on this clone: This sample also contains other DNA sequences that code for the same CDR3. This chain joins TRBV6-5 and TRBJ1-6; 9 bases are shared with TRBD1. Germline CDR1 and CDR2: MNHEY and SVGAGI. J gave up 10 bases and V 4 bases, and 5 bases lay outside the gene matches. This CDR3 contains 14 residues. DNA for the CDR3: TGTGCCAGCAGTTCCGGGACAGGGTACTCACCCCTCCACTTT. It encodes CASSSGTGYSPLHF.

This rearrangement joins TRBV10-3 to TRBJ1-1; TRBD1 matches at 9 bases. The CDR3 totals 13 residues. Germline CDR1 is ENHRY and CDR2 is SYGVKD. Trimming removed 8 bases from V and 2 bases from J; junction bases left unmatched: 3. CDR3 sequence reads: CAISGQGNTEAFF. The CDR3 DNA reads as TGTGCCATCTCGGGACAGGGAAACACTGAAGCTTTCTTT.

CDR3 protein: CASSLWGKGYGYTF. The CDR3 region has the DNA TGTGCCAGCAGTTTATGGGGCAAAGGCTATGGCTACACCTTC. The rearrangement uses TRBV28 and TRBJ1-2; D ambiguous. Germline CDR1 and CDR2: MDHEN and SYDVKM. The CDR3 covers 14 residues. V shed 0 bases and J shed 4 bases, with 9 bases lying between them.

The V gene is TRBV7-3, the J gene TRBJ2-2; D is undetermined. Looked up from germline, CDR1 is SGHTA and CDR2 is FQGTGA. This CDR3 is built from 13 residues. V dropped 5 bases and J dropped 8 bases, with 12 bases sitting between them. The CDR3 loop reads CASSKDPRGELFF. DNA for the CDR3: TGTGCCAGCAGCAAGGATCCCCGAGGGGAGCTGTTTTTT.

Here the CDR3 reads CSASGASGSLNTGELFF. CDR3 nucleotide sequence: TGCAGTGCTAGTGGGGCTAGCGGGAGCCTTAACACCGGGGAGCTGTTTTTT. V and J are TRBV20-1 and TRBJ2-2; 10 positions match TRBD2. Germline V CDR1 and CDR2: DFQATT, SNEGSKA (reference sequence). J gave up 2 bases and V 3 bases, and 9 bases lay outside the gene matches. This CDR3 has 17 amino acids.

The rearrangement uses TRBV10-3 and TRBJ2-7, with D perhaps given as TRBD1 or TRBD2 (5 bases each). V lost 0 bases and J lost 7, with 19 bases in between. CDR3 length: 16 amino acids. The V gene's germline CDR1 is ENHRY and CDR2 SYGVKD. CDR3 region: CAISESTGRTPLEQYF. In DNA form, the CDR3 reads TGTGCCATCAGTGAGTCGACGGGACGGACCCCTCTGGAGCAGTACTTC.

The table lists this clone with a count of one. The chain recombines TRBV3-1 (or the pseudogene TRBV3-2) with TRBJ1-6; D is uncertain. There are 14 residues in the CDR3. CDR1 is LGHDT and CDR2 is YNNKEL in the germline V gene (reference sequence). The V gene lost 1 base and the J gene lost 10 bases, with 11 bases spanning the gap. CDR3 bases: TGTGCCAGCAGCCAAGTACCAGGTGGGTCACCCCTCCACTTT. It yields the protein CASSQVPGGSPLHF.

The V and J genes are TRBV28 and TRBJ2-6, with D possibly being TRBD1 or TRBD2 (6 bases each). The CDR3 totals 16 residues. Germline V gene sequence: CDR1 MDHEN, CDR2 SYDVKM. Trimming took 1 base from V and 3 from J, leaving 10 bases between them. The CDR3 is CASSLSGGGGANVLTF. The CDR3 DNA reads as TGTGCCAGCAGTTTATCCGGGGGCGGTGGGGCCAACGTCCTGACTTTC.

The chain employs TRBV27 and TRBJ1-2; D gene ambiguous. This CDR3 spans 14 amino acids. V dropped 4 bases and J dropped 6 bases, with 15 bases sitting between them. The germline V gene encodes CDR1 MNHEY and CDR2 SMNVEV (reference sequence). The CDR3 nucleotides read TGTGCCAGCAGTTACCGGGGAGGGTCAGATGGCTACACCTTC. It encodes CASSYRGGSDGYTF.

The chain combines TRBV30 with TRBJ1-2; TRBD1 is a possible D gene (6 bases). V was cut by 1 base and J by 7 bases, with 10 bases left in between. This CDR3 contains 12 residues. Germline assignment: CDR1 GTSNPN and CDR2 SVGIG (reference sequence). CDR3 protein: CAWSEQGVGYTF. The CDR3 DNA follows: TGTGCCTGGAGTGAACAGGGAGTTGGCTACACCTTC. Complete variable domain (other parts from reference TRBV30 and TRBJ1-2): SQTIHQWPATLVQPVGSPLSLECTVEGTSNPNLYWYRQAAGRGLQLLFYSVGIGQISSEVPQNLSASRPQDRQFILSSKKLLLSDSGFYLCAWSEQGVGYTFGSGTRLTVV.

The CDR3 DNA sequence: TGCAGCGTTGGCCGGACAGGGGGAACTGAAGCTTTCTTT. It specifies CSVGRTGGTEAFF. The chain recombines TRBV29-1 with TRBJ1-1; TRBD1 aligns across 10 bases. With V trimmed by 4 bases and J by 5 bases, 4 bases remained unmatched. This CDR3 is 13 amino acids long. Looked up from germline, CDR1 is SQVTM and CDR2 is ANQGSEA.

The chain employs TRBV5-5 and TRBJ1-2, with TRBD1 matching 7 bases. The V gene end was trimmed by 6 bases and the J gene end by 12 bases; junction bases not matched to a gene: 14. CDR1 is SGHKS and CDR2 is YYEKEE in the germline V gene (reference sequence). CDR3 length: 13 amino acids. The CDR3 DNA follows: TGTGCCAGCACTCCCGAACTTATACAGGGGAACACCTTC. It codes for CASTPELIQGNTF.

This clone was counted a single time. This chain joins TRBV2 and TRBJ1-2, with unresolved D. V was shortened by 4 bases and J by 0 bases, with 9 bases between the two germline ends. Germline lookup yields CDR1 SNHLY and CDR2 FYNNEI. The CDR3 covers 14 residues. The DNA of the CDR3 is TGTGCCAGCAGTGTTTATGCGTCTAACTATGGCTACACCTTC. It translates to CASSVYASNYGYTF.

The chain uses TRBV28 and TRBJ2-3; D is perhaps TRBD2 (5 bases). Germline CDR1 MDHEN, CDR2 SYDVKM. V dropped 6 bases and J dropped 1 base, with 8 bases sitting between them. CDR3 length: 13 amino acids. This CDR3 is CASRADRTDTQYF. The CDR3 DNA reads TGTGCCAGCAGAGCGGACCGCACAGATACGCAGTATTTT.

This chain connects TRBV4-1 to TRBJ1-2; no clear D gene. Trimming left V 0 bases short and J 0 bases short, with 11 bases between. The CDR3 runs 16 residues. Germline V gene lookup returns CDR1 MGHRA and CDR2 YSYEKL. The CDR3 loop is CASSQEGLTSNYGYTF. CDR3 in DNA: TGCGCCAGCAGCCAAGAAGGCCTAACCTCTAACTATGGCTACACCTTC.

The rearrangement joins TRBV27 to TRBJ2-2; no firm D call. The V end lost 4 bases, the J end lost 0 bases, and 0 bases lay between the germline ends. The germline V gene has CDR1 MNHEY and CDR2 SMNVEV (reference sequence). This CDR3 contains 12 residues. CDR3 protein: CASSSNTGELFF. The CDR3 coding sequence is TGTGCCAGCAGTTCGAACACCGGGGAGCTGTTTTTT.

The chain links TRBV19 to TRBJ2-7; D uncertain. Germline V gene lookup returns CDR1 LNHDA and CDR2 SQIVND (reference sequence). CDR3 length equals 12 residues. Between the trimmed V and J ends, which lost 5 bases and 2 bases, there was a span of 7 bases. Here the CDR3 reads CASSPGAYEQYF. The CDR3 coding sequence is TGTGCCAGTAGTCCCGGTGCCTACGAGCAGTACTTC.